This T cell receptor (beta chain) is drawn from a study of identical twins. Study findings and constraints: Reduced insertions were recorded for abundant cord blood beta clonotypes, with no such pattern in memory repertoires.

The ends were cut back, 0 bases at V and 0 bases at J, with 13 bases in the middle. Germline CDR1 is SGHKS and CDR2 is YYEKEE (reference sequence). The CDR3 has 16 residues. Healthy Caucasians made up all donors. From the 5' RACE reads, TCRdb called clonotypes with MiXCR, one entry per CDR3 protein. Seen here are approximately 230,000 distinct CDR3 sequences, 6.5% observed once, and the top ten hold about 14%. This clonotype was counted between two and nine times. The antigen is unknown. This sample also belongs to another study, concerning T cells expressing NK-cell markers. As reported in that work: Each TCR beta repertoire originated in sorted T cells that were CD3+CD56+NKG2C+, CD3+CD56+NKG2C- or CD3+CD56-NKG2C+.

This TCR came from a woman under 30 in good health. Specimen: CD8+ T cells sorted from blood. The V gene is TRBV5-5, the J gene TRBJ2-7; D might be TRBD2 (6 bases). The CDR3 spells CASSLVLARSSYEQYF. CDR3 coding DNA: TGTGCCAGCAGCTTGGTCCTAGCGAGGAGCTCCTACGAGCAGTACTTC.